This T cell receptor beta chain is from a study of cytomegalovirus exposure and HLA in healthy donors. Broader study findings: Overall, around 150 TCR beta chains were annotated as cytomegalovirus-associated.

This clone appeared a few times. Antigen specificity is unknown. The CDR3 has 16 residues. CDR1 is SGHNT and CDR2 is YYREEE in the germline V gene (reference sequence). J lost 3 bases, V lost 4 bases, and 5 bases had no gene match. Clones were read by immunoSEQ multiplex PCR, and TCRdb kept only the in-frame ones, dropping some. The table has 130,000 to 150,000 clones, around 90% seen once. Sample: PBMCs. The clonotype originates from a woman aged 18-29 years in good health and CMV-seropositive. This chain joins TRBV5-4 and TRBJ2-3; TRBD2 matches at 13 bases. CDR3 residues: CASSAGLAGVTDTQYF. For the CDR3, the DNA is TGTGCCAGCAGCGCAGGACTAGCGGGGGTGACAGATACGCAGTATTTT.